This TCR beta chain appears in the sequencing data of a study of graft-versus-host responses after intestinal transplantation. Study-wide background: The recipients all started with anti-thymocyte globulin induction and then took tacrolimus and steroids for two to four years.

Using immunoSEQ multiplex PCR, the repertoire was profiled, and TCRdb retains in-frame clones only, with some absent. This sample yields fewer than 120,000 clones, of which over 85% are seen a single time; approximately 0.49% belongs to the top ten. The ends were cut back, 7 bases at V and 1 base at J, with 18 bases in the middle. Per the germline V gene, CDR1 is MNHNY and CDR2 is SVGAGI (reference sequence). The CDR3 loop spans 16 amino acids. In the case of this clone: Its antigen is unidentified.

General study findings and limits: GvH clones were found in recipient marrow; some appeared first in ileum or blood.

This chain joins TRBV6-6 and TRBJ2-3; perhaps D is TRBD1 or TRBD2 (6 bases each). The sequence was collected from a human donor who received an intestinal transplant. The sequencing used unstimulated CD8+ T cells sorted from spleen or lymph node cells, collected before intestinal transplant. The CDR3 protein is CASTKGGRGGTDTQYF. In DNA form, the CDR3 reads TGTGCCAGCACTAAGGGGGGCCGGGGTGGCACAGATACGCAGTATTTT.